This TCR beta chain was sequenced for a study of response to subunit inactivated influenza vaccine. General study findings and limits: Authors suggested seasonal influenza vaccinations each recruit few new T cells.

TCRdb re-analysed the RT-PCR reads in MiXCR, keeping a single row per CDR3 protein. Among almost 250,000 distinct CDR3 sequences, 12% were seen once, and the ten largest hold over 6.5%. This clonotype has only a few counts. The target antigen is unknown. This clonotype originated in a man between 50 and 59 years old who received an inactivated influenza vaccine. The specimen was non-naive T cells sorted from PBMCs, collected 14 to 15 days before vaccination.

CDR3 DNA sequence: TGCGCCAGCAGCCCGGACTCGGTCTACGAGCAGTACTTC. This codes for CASSPDSVYEQYF. This rearrangement joins TRBV5-1 to TRBJ2-7, with D perhaps matching TRBD2 (5 bases). V dropped 4 bases and J dropped 3 bases, with 11 bases sitting between them. Germline CDR1 SGHRS, CDR2 YFSETQ. This CDR3 is 13 amino acids long.